The 32 T cell receptor beta chains below all came from one sample that was sequenced in a study of graft-versus-host responses after intestinal transplantation. Method: immunoSEQ multiplex PCR; TCRdb's copy keeps in-frame clones and lacks some. The top ten clones hold about 4% of a sample with approximately 68,000 clones, roughly 90% of them seen once. Their antigens are not known. The starting material was unstimulated CD8+ T cells sorted from spleen or lymph node cells, obtained before transplant. All receptors derive from a human donor who was the organ donor for an intestinal transplant.

The gene calls are TRBV28 and TRBJ1-1; D remains unclear. The ends were cut back, 6 bases at V and 0 bases at J, with 11 bases in the middle. The V gene's germline CDR1 is MDHEN and CDR2 SYDVKM. CDR3 length: 14 residues. The CDR3 region has the DNA TGTGCCAGCAGCCGCCCGCTAATGAACACTGAAGCTTTCTTT. This codes for CASSRPLMNTEAFF.

This clone was found once. The V call is TRBV6-4, the J call TRBJ2-3; 10 bases match TRBD2. V lost 3 bases to trimming and J lost 3 bases; unmatched junction nucleotides: 3. This CDR3 region has 15 residues. The V gene's germline CDR1 is MRHNA and CDR2 SNTAGT. The CDR3: CASSEISGGTDTQYF. CDR3 DNA sequence: TGTGCCAGCAGTGAAATTAGCGGGGGGACAGATACGCAGTATTTT.

The chain uses TRBV5-6 and TRBJ1-1, with 9 bases fitting TRBD1. Germline CDR1 reads SGHDT; CDR2 reads YYEEEE. J gave up 4 bases and V 6 bases, and 7 bases lay outside the gene matches. This CDR3 has 14 residues. CDR3 sequence reads: CASNPVTGGTEAFF. The CDR3 region has the DNA TGTGCCAGCAACCCCGTGACAGGGGGCACTGAAGCTTTCTTT.

The chain couples TRBV9 to TRBJ2-3; D is uncertain. The V end lost 2 bases, the J end lost 4 bases, and 11 bases lay between the germline ends. The length of the CDR3 is 14 residues. Germline loops: CDR1 SGDLS, CDR2 YYNGEE. CDR3 in DNA: TGTGCCAGCAGCGTGGCCTCCGCGGCAGATACGCAGTATTTT. Its translation is CASSVASAADTQYF.

The CDR3 DNA sequence: TGTGCCAGCAGTTGGGGGACATCAAGTTTCTACAATGAGCAGTTCTTC. As protein: CASSWGTSSFYNEQFF. This chain joins TRBV28 and TRBJ2-1, with D perhaps TRBD1 (6 bases). The CDR3 runs to 16 residues. Trimming shortened V by 4 bases and J by 3 bases, and 16 bases separated the two germline ends. The V gene's germline CDR1 is MDHEN and CDR2 SYDVKM.

The chain combines TRBV6-5 with TRBJ1-1; D possibly corresponds to TRBD1 (5 bases). The CDR3 has 15 amino acids. The V end lost 2 bases, the J end lost 5 bases, and 15 bases lay between the germline ends. CDR1 is MNHEY and CDR2 is SVGAGI in the germline V gene. The CDR3 DNA reads TGTGCCAGCAGTTACGGGATATCGGAGGGGACTGAAGCTTTCTTT. Translating it yields CASSYGISEGTEAFF.

Written as DNA, the CDR3 is TGTGCCAGCAGGATACCTTCGGGACAGGGCTATATGGGGAATTCACCCCTCCACTTT. Protein sequence: CASRIPSGQGYMGNSPLHF. The chain recombines TRBV11-3 with TRBJ1-6, with 9 bases that match TRBD1. The ends lost 6 bases at V and 7 bases at J; junction bases unmatched: 19. The CDR3 has 19 residues. The germline gives CDR1 SGHNT, CDR2 YENEEA.

The CDR3 coding sequence is TGCGCCAGCAGCCAACTAGCGGGGGACTTCTACGAGCAGTACGTC. Translation: CASSQLAGDFYEQYV. The chain employs TRBV4-1 and TRBJ2-7, with 10 bases fitting TRBD2. Germline assignment: CDR1 MGHRA and CDR2 YSYEKL. CDR3 size: 15 residues. J lost 3 bases, V lost 2 bases, and 4 bases had no gene match.

V is TRBV27 and J is TRBJ1-2; TRBD1 might be the D (5 bases). V was clipped by 3 bases and J by 4 bases, with 9 bases between them. The CDR3 runs to 13 residues. Germline CDR1 is MNHEY and CDR2 is SMNVEV (reference sequence). The CDR3 nucleotides read TGTGCCAGCAGTTTCGGGGGAACCTATGGCTACACCTTC. Its translation: CASSFGGTYGYTF.

This clone was found once. The V call is TRBV6-5, the J call TRBJ2-1, with TRBD2 matching over 10 bases. Looked up from germline, CDR1 is MNHEY and CDR2 is SVGAGI. This CDR3 comprises 15 residues. The V gene end was trimmed by 6 bases and the J gene end by 7 bases; junction bases not matched to a gene: 9. CDR3 bases: TGTGCCAGCAGACTCAGCGGGGGGGCCTCGAATGAGCAGTTCTTC. Amino acid sequence: CASRLSGGASNEQFF.

The rearrangement uses TRBV7-9 and TRBJ1-5; 9 bases fit TRBD1. Unmatched junction bases numbered 3, after V lost 5 bases and J lost 4 bases. From germline, CDR1 is SEHNR and CDR2 FQNEAQ (reference sequence). The CDR3 totals 14 residues. The DNA for the CDR3 is TGTGCCAGCAGCAAGGGACAGGGTAATCAGCCCCAGCATTTT. Amino acid sequence: CASSKGQGNQPQHF. The full variable domain, rest sourced from reference TRBV7-9 and TRBJ1-5, is DTGVSQNPRHKITKRGQNVTFRCDPISEHNRLYWYRQTLGQGPEFLTYFQNEAQLEKSRLLSDRFSAERPKGSFSTLEIQRTEQGDSAMYLCASSKGQGNQPQHFGDGTRLSIL.

This clone has a handful of counts. CDR3 in amino acids: CASSVTGYTNEKLFF. The CDR3 DNA follows: TGTGCCAGCAGCGTTACAGGGTACACTAATGAAAAACTGTTTTTT. The chain employs TRBV9 and TRBJ1-4; D is perhaps TRBD1 (6 bases). The length of the CDR3 is 15 residues. Germline assignment: CDR1 SGDLS and CDR2 YYNGEE. V lost 2 bases and J 2 bases, leaving 10 bases between the germline ends.

This rearrangement joins TRBV28 to TRBJ1-2; TRBD1 is a possible D gene (6 bases). The CDR3 has 13 amino acids. V lost 3 bases, J lost 7 bases, and 12 bases lay in between. CDR1 is MDHEN and CDR2 is SYDVKM in the germline V gene. The CDR3 is CASSFGGATGYTF. As DNA, the CDR3 is TGTGCCAGCAGTTTCGGGGGGGCGACTGGCTACACCTTC.

The rearrangement joins TRBV2 to TRBJ1-1; D might be TRBD1 (6 bases). The CDR3 loop spans 13 amino acids. Germline CDR1 and CDR2: SNHLY and FYNNEI. V lost 6 bases and J 4 bases, leaving 12 bases between the germline ends. The CDR3 protein is CASRRGGATEAFF. CDR3 in DNA: TGTGCCAGCAGGCGCGGGGGCGCCACTGAAGCTTTCTTT. The full variable domain, in which reference TRBV2 and TRBJ1-1 provide the parts outside the CDR3, is EPEVTQTPSHQVTQMGQEVILRCVPISNHLYFYWYRQILGQKVEFLVSFYNNEISEKSEIFDDQFSVERPDGSNFTLKIRSTKLEDSAMYFCASRRGGATEAFFGQGTRLTVV.

The chain couples TRBV7-9 to TRBJ2-6; tentatively, D is TRBD2 (6 bases). The CDR3 runs to 13 residues. Per germline, CDR1 SEHNR and CDR2 FQNEAQ (reference sequence). CDR3 residues: CAGRGSGANVLTF. The CDR3 DNA reads as TGTGCGGGGCGGGGCTCTGGGGCCAACGTCCTGACTTTC.

The chain links TRBV28 to TRBJ2-3; D is undetermined. Between the trimmed V and J ends, which lost 6 bases and 3 bases, there was a span of 16 bases. This CDR3 is 15 amino acids long. CDR1 and CDR2 from the germline V gene are MDHEN and SYDVKM. CDR3 sequence (DNA): TGTGCCAGCAGCTTTCCCCCCCTACCGACAGATACGCAGTATTTT. Protein sequence: CASSFPPLPTDTQYF.

The rearrangement links TRBV11-2 to TRBJ1-1; no clear D gene. V was pared by 5 bases and J by 0 bases, with 4 bases between. Germline CDR1 reads SGHAT; CDR2 reads FQNNGV. This CDR3 contains 12 residues. The CDR3: CASSLMNTEAFF. The CDR3 DNA is TGTGCCAGCAGCCTTATGAACACTGAAGCTTTCTTT.

V and J are TRBV9 and TRBJ1-5; no reliable D call. This CDR3 contains 14 residues. The V and J ends lost 3 bases and 2 bases respectively, with 9 bases between them. Germline CDR1 SGDLS, CDR2 YYNGEE. CDR3 in amino acids: CASSAGNGNQPQHF. CDR3 nucleotides: TGTGCCAGCAGCGCGGGGAATGGCAATCAGCCCCAGCATTTT.

The chain employs TRBV11-1 and TRBJ1-2, with D possibly TRBD1 on 6 matching bases. Germline V lookup: CDR1 SGHAT, CDR2 FQDESV (reference sequence). The CDR3 extends over 15 amino acids. The germline V and J ends were trimmed by 5 bases and 0 bases, with 13 bases remaining between them. CDR3 residues: CASSPGDGANYGYTF. CDR3 in DNA: TGTGCCAGCAGCCCAGGGGACGGAGCTAACTATGGCTACACCTTC.

In this sample, this clone turned up once. The chain is built from TRBV14 and TRBJ1-2; TRBD1 agrees at 8 bases. V lost 4 bases and J lost 8; bases outside the gene matches: 12. This CDR3 has 15 amino acids. In germline, CDR1 is SGHDN, CDR2 FVKESK. Here the CDR3 DNA reads TGTGCCAGCAGCCCTAGGACAGGGTTTGGTGGAGGCTACACCTTC. It encodes CASSPRTGFGGGYTF.

A remark on this clone: The same CDR3 arises from other DNA sequences in this sample as well. V gene TRBV2 combines with J gene TRBJ1-5; 8 bases line up with TRBD1. V dropped 6 bases and J dropped 2; count of bases not matched to a gene: 3. CDR1 and CDR2 from the germline V gene are SNHLY and FYNNEI. This CDR3 is 14 amino acids long. CDR3 residues: CASSSTGGNQPQHF. For the CDR3, the DNA is TGTGCCAGCAGCTCGACAGGGGGCAATCAGCCCCAGCATTTT.

This rearrangement joins TRBV15 to TRBJ1-4, with a tentative D call TRBD1 (6 bases). V lost 0 bases and J 2 bases, leaving 13 bases between the germline ends. The CDR3 loop spans 17 amino acids. The V gene's germline CDR1 is LNHNV and CDR2 YYDKDF (reference sequence). The CDR3 loop reads CATSRDDVGGTNEKLFF. The CDR3 nucleotides are TGTGCCACCAGCAGAGATGATGTTGGGGGCACTAATGAAAAACTGTTTTTT.

The J gene is TRBJ2-7, the V gene TRBV6-4, with D perhaps matching TRBD1 (5 bases). Germline V gives CDR1 MRHNA, CDR2 SNTAGT. CDR3 length equals 15 residues. V was trimmed by 0 bases and J by 3 bases, leaving 12 bases between them. The CDR3 DNA is TGTGCCAGCAGTGACTCCGGACACCTATGCTACGAGCAGTACGTC. It specifies CASSDSGHLCYEQYV.

The gene calls are TRBV28 and TRBJ1-2; 11 bases fit TRBD1. The length of the CDR3 is 15 residues. CDR1 is MDHEN and CDR2 is SYDVKM in the germline V gene. V gave up 6 bases and J gave up 5 bases; unmatched junction bases: 8. Written as DNA, the CDR3 is TGTGCCAGCAGCCTTGCGGGGACAGGGGGTTATGGCTACACCTTC. Protein product: CASSLAGTGGYGYTF.

This clone was recorded only once. V gene TRBV2 combines with J gene TRBJ2-1; 10 positions agree with TRBD2. Germline lookup yields CDR1 SNHLY and CDR2 FYNNEI. With V trimmed by 6 bases and J by 12 bases, 5 bases remained unmatched. The CDR3 has 12 residues. The CDR3 bases are TGTGCCAGCAGGGGGACTAGCGTTCGGCAGTTCTTC. Its translation: CASRGTSVRQFF. The whole variable domain, filled in from reference TRBV2 and TRBJ2-1, reads EPEVTQTPSHQVTQMGQEVILRCVPISNHLYFYWYRQILGQKVEFLVSFYNNEISEKSEIFDDQFSVERPDGSNFTLKIRSTKLEDSAMYFCASRGTSVRQFFGPGTRLTVL.

In nucleotides, the CDR3 is TGTGCCAGCAGCGTAGATACAGGGGGGGCCTACAATGAGCAGTTCTTC. Protein product: CASSVDTGGAYNEQFF. The chain recombines TRBV9 with TRBJ2-1, with D possibly TRBD1 on 8 matching bases. Germline CDR1 is SGDLS and CDR2 is YYNGEE. V was clipped by 0 bases and J by 2 bases, with 12 bases between them. The CDR3 covers 16 residues. The whole variable domain, remainder taken from reference TRBV9 and TRBJ2-1, is DSGVTQTPKHLITATGQRVTLRCSPRSGDLSVYWYQQSLDQGLQFLIQYYNGEERAKGNILERFSAQQFPDLHSELNLSSLELGDSALYFCASSVDTGGAYNEQFFGPGTRLTVL.

The CDR3 DNA follows: TGTGCCAGCTCACCAACAGGGAGCTCCTACGAGCAGTACGTC. It codes for CASSPTGSSYEQYV. The chain has TRBV18 and TRBJ2-7; maybe TRBD1 (6 bases). The CDR3 is 14 residues long. Trimming removed 2 bases at V and 0 bases at J, with 8 bases between. Germline lookup yields CDR1 KGHSH and CDR2 LQKENI.

This rearrangement joins TRBV30 to TRBJ2-2, with 7 bases identical to TRBD1. CDR3 length equals 14 residues. Germline V CDR1 and CDR2: GTSNPN, SVGIG (reference sequence). Unmatched junction bases numbered 7, after V lost 3 bases and J lost 6 bases. The CDR3 coding sequence is TGTGCCTGGAGCCTCTCACAGGGGCCCGGGGAGCTGTTTTTT. It is translated as CAWSLSQGPGELFF.

V gene TRBV6-6 combines with J gene TRBJ1-4; D is perhaps TRBD1 (6 bases). V lost 5 bases to trimming and J lost 11 bases, with 12 bases between them. Germline CDR1 reads MNHNY; CDR2 reads SVGAGI (reference sequence). CDR3 length: 12 amino acids. The CDR3 DNA is TGTGCCAGCAGTCGAAACAGGGTGAAACTGTTTTTT. Its protein product is CASSRNRVKLFF.

This chain connects TRBV28 to TRBJ1-5; 7 bases align to TRBD1. The ends lost 4 bases at V and 4 bases at J; junction bases unmatched: 7. The CDR3 covers 15 residues. Germline V lookup: CDR1 MDHEN, CDR2 SYDVKM. The CDR3, as DNA: TGTGCCAGCAGTTCCTTGGGACAGATAAATCAGCCCCAGCATTTT. Encoded protein: CASSSLGQINQPQHF.

The chain recombines TRBV6-1 with TRBJ1-4; the match to TRBD1 covers 9 bases. This CDR3 contains 18 residues. The germline CDR1 and CDR2 sequences are MNHNS and SASEGT. The trim removed 1 base at V and 6 bases at J, leaving 12 bases unmatched. The CDR3 DNA is TGTGCCAGCAGTGAAGGAGGGTACAGGGGGCAGACGGATGAAAAACTGTTTTTT. Encoded protein: CASSEGGYRGQTDEKLFF.

The rearrangement joins TRBV9 to TRBJ1-2, with no clear D. CDR1 and CDR2 (germline): SGDLS, YYNGEE. V shed 0 bases and J shed 3 bases, with 15 bases lying between them. This CDR3 contains 16 residues. CDR3 sequence (DNA): TGTGCCAGCAGCGTAGATCTCGACAACATGGACTATGGCTACACCTTC. As protein: CASSVDLDNMDYGYTF. Looking up the rest from reference TRBV9 and TRBJ1-2 gives the full variable domain: DSGVTQTPKHLITATGQRVTLRCSPRSGDLSVYWYQQSLDQGLQFLIQYYNGEERAKGNILERFSAQQFPDLHSELNLSSLELGDSALYFCASSVDLDNMDYGYTFGSGTRLTVV.